Here is one TCR beta chain with its context. This entry belongs to a study of shared clonotypes between healthy human individuals. The method was immunoSEQ multiplex PCR; TCRdb's version includes in-frame clones alone and lacks a portion of them. The repertoire consists of nearly 2 million clones, with approximately 94% occurring once and the leading ten covering approximately 1.2%. Naive-designated CD8 cells lacked CD45RO, were positively enriched for CCR7, and omitted terminally differentiated effector memory CD45RA+ cells. V was cut by 6 bases and J by 4 bases, with 11 bases left in between. The V gene's germline CDR1 is MDHEN and CDR2 SYDVKM. The CDR3 spans 13 residues.

The material sequenced was naive CD8+ T cells sorted from blood. The V and J genes are TRBV28 and TRBJ2-3; a weak D match, TRBD1 (6 bases). The sequence was collected from a man younger than 30 in good health. The CDR3, as DNA: TGTGCCAGCAGGCCAAACAGGGCAGATACGCAGTATTTT. This encodes CASRPNRADTQYF.